The 8 T cell receptor beta chains in this list originate from one sample, sequenced in a study of blood T cell repertoires in COVID-19. Only in-frame clones appear in the TCRdb table, and some are missing; sequencing was by immunoSEQ multiplex PCR. This sample has hundreds of thousands of clones, with 75% to 90% found just once. Sequencing was done on a sample of peripheral blood. These receptors all stem from a man in his 60s who had recovered from COVID-19.

This sequence joins TRBV12-3 or TRBV12-4 and TRBJ1-2; 7 nucleotides line up with TRBD1. This CDR3 comprises 12 residues. V shed 6 bases, J shed 11 bases, and the junction held 9 bases outside the gene matches. The CDR3 nucleotides are TGTGCCAGCAGCTTCGGACAGGCGGGTTACACCTTC. Translating it yields CASSFGQAGYTF.

The chain couples TRBV11-3 to TRBJ2-2; TRBD1 is a possible D gene (5 bases). The CDR3 is 14 residues long. Germline assignment: CDR1 SGHNT and CDR2 YENEEA. Trimming left V 5 bases short and J 4 bases short, with 11 bases between. The CDR3, as DNA: TGTGCCAGCAGCCGGCAGGGATCCACCGGGGAGCTGTTTTTT. Amino acids: CASSRQGSTGELFF.

This chain links TRBV27 with TRBJ1-2; D ambiguous. Germline V gene sequence: CDR1 MNHEY, CDR2 SMNVEV (reference sequence). Trimming pared 6 bases from V and 8 bases from J, leaving 16 bases between. The CDR3 loop spans 13 amino acids. CDR3 sequence reads: CASSPGARSGYTF. CDR3 DNA: TGTGCCAGCAGCCCGGGAGCTAGGTCGGGCTACACCTTC.

The chain uses TRBV2 and TRBJ2-5, with TRBD2 matching over 7 bases. Germline assignment: CDR1 SNHLY and CDR2 FYNNEI. Germline trimming cut 10 bases from V and 5 bases from J; bases unmatched to any gene: 13. CDR3 size: 14 residues. The DNA for the CDR3 is TGTGCCACCAGCCTGACTAGCAGCCGTGAGACCCAGTACTTC. Amino acid sequence: CATSLTSSRETQYF.

This chain uses TRBV6-4 with TRBJ1-2, with TRBD1 matching 10 bases. This CDR3 contains 16 residues. After removal of 4 bases from V and 2 bases from J, the junction contained 7 bases not matched to a gene. Germline lookup yields CDR1 MRHNA and CDR2 SNTAGT. CDR3 region: CASSVRQGAMNYGYTF. The CDR3, as DNA: TGTGCCAGCAGTGTAAGACAGGGGGCCATGAACTATGGCTACACCTTC.

The count of this clone is one. V is TRBV5-1 and J is TRBJ2-3, with D maybe TRBD2 (7 bases). There are 14 residues in the CDR3. Germline assignment: CDR1 SGHRS and CDR2 YFSETQ. V was cut by 4 bases and J by 5 bases, with 14 bases left in between. CDR3 sequence: CASSPGGRGDTQYF. The CDR3 DNA follows: TGCGCCAGCAGCCCGGGGGGCCGAGGAGATACGCAGTATTTT.

DNA for the CDR3: TGTGCCTGCGTAGAAGGAGTCGGCCTACAAGAGACCCAGTACTTC. Translated: CACVEGVGLQETQYF. This sequence joins TRBV28 and TRBJ2-5; D gene ambiguous. Germline assignment: CDR1 MDHEN and CDR2 SYDVKM. V was cut by 11 bases and J by 2 bases, with 21 bases left in between. The CDR3 has 15 residues.

This chain's CDR3 is CASSPVPGQGLGLNEAFF. DNA for the CDR3: TGTGCCAGCAGCCCAGTCCCGGGACAGGGTTTGGGGTTGAATGAAGCTTTCTTT. The chain recombines TRBV27 with TRBJ1-1; 9 positions agree with TRBD1. CDR3 length: 18 amino acids. Germline CDR1 reads MNHEY; CDR2 reads SMNVEV (reference sequence). V dropped 6 bases and J dropped 7; count of bases not matched to a gene: 21.